These T cell receptor beta chains were read from a single sample in a study of blood T cell repertoires in COVID-19. Profiling relied on immunoSEQ multiplex PCR, and the TCRdb table lists in-frame clones only, not all of them. The data contain about 280,000 clones, approximately 83% of them seen just once; the ten biggest clones take up about 2.2%. Sequencing was carried out using peripheral blood. The receptors were gathered from a woman in her twenties or thirties who had recovered from COVID-19. Each CDR3 is given with its conserved first and last residue.

V: TRBV20-1
CDR3: CSAQSYEQYF

V: TRBV28
CDR3: CASRARVGTQYF

V: TRBV29-1
CDR3: CSVEETPYEQYF

V: TRBV11-2
CDR3: CASSLATRTGDYGYTF

V: TRBV5-1
CDR3: CASSSGQGAGETQYF

V: TRBV11-2
CDR3: CASSPRDSRSYGYTF

V: TRBV3-1/TRBV3-2
CDR3: CASSRDRGGRGELFF

V: TRBV6-5
CDR3: CASSLAGVSYNEQFF

V: TRBV7-2
CDR3: CASSFEQGAYEQYF

V: TRBV28
CDR3: CASNLAGGPVTGELFF

V: TRBV30
CDR3: CAWCRAGDSNQPQHF

V: TRBV3-1/TRBV3-2
CDR3: CASRHGAYEQYF

V: TRBV6-6
CDR3: CASTRQDLNTEAFF

V: TRBV9
CDR3: CASSLQGRDTIYF

V: TRBV25-1
CDR3: CASSDRTGGTETQYF

V: TRBV19
CDR3: CASNSGSGEQYF

V: TRBV7-9
CDR3: CATGIQGVGTEAFF

V: TRBV4-1
CDR3: CASSQSPGGGTEAFF

V: TRBV3-1/TRBV3-2
CDR3: CASSAGGDPYNSPLHF

V: TRBV19
CDR3: CASMDRGRGTNEKLFF

V: TRBV14
CDR3: CASSHRGPYSDTQYF

V: TRBV13
CDR3: CAAKRGGEGYGYTF

V: TRBV5-1
CDR3: CASSPPDTYGYTF

V: TRBV7-9
CDR3: CASSPRQFSGNTIYF

V: TRBV19
CDR3: CASSAGTGFTPLHF

V: TRBV18
CDR3: CASSPDRGGNQPQHF

V: TRBV18
CDR3: CASSPGQAVYQETQYF

V: TRBV5-8
CDR3: CASSLAGWSSGLDEQYF

V: TRBV18
CDR3: CASSPVAGGIYEQYF

V: TRBV7-9
CDR3: CASSSPGQGGYEQYF

V: TRBV24-1
CDR3: CATSEQGDTQYF

V: TRBV27
CDR3: CASSYTGGLDNSPLHF

V: TRBV3-1/TRBV3-2
CDR3: CASSQDGAVSSYEQYF

V: TRBV7-6
CDR3: CASSRLQGRDTGELFF

V: TRBV27
CDR3: CASSEETQYF

V: TRBV5-4
CDR3: CASSSGLNLEQYF

V: TRBV7-8
CDR3: CASSPGGAGGGNEQFF

V: TRBV2
CDR3: CATRIAGALGETQYF

V: TRBV12-3/TRBV12-4
CDR3: CASSLVLSGELFF

V: TRBV27
CDR3: CASSLSNAGSYEQYF

V: TRBV10-3
CDR3: CAISGGTGEPYEQYF

V: TRBV6-5
CDR3: CASSYTGGVSEAFF

V: TRBV6-5
CDR3: CASSYDRDGVSPLHF

V: TRBV7-9
CDR3: CASSLESVKNSPLHF

V: TRBV10-3
CDR3: CAIRSGGAETQYF

V: TRBV4-1
CDR3: CASSQAPVGPQHF